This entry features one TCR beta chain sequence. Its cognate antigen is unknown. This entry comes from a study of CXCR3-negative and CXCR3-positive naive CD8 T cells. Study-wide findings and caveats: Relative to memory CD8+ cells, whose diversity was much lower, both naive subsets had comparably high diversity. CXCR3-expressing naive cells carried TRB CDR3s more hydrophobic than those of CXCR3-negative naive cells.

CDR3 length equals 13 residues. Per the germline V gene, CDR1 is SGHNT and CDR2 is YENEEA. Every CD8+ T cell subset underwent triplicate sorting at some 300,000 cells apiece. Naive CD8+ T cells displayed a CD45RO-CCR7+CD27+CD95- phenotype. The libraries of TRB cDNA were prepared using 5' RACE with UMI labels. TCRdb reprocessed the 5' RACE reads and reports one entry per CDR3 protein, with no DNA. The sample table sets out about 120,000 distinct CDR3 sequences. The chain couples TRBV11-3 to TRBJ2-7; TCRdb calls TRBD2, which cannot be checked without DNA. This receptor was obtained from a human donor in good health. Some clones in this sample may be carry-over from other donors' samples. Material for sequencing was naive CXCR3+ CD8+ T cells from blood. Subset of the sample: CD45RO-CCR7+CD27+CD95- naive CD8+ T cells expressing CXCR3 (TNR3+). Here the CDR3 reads CASSPRTVYEQYF.